This T cell receptor beta chain was recovered during a study of blood T cell repertoires in COVID-19 (dated by TCRdb to about 2020). Looking at the study overall: Samples covering the acute and convalescent phases of COVID-19 were provided by collaborators in the United States, Italy and Spain. The samples were drawn from the first 160 participants of the ongoing ImmuneRACE study and from 1,200 or so subjects provided by 6 global collaborators. Subjects who had been exposed to COVID-19, were actively infected with it, or had recovered from it provided the deeply sampled blood TCRbeta repertoires that made up the dataset. The prospective study material was composed of cDNA or gDNA derived from T cells, B-cell-depleted T cells, or PBMCs. The sample metadata nearly always contained a de-identified subject ID, COVID-19 status, age in years and sex. The repertoires were released in a freely available public database meant as a resource for research on the immune response to SARS-CoV-2. Where available, HLA class I and class II types were obtained from metadata supplied by the sample provider rather than from assay-based typing.

The germline V gene supplies CDR1 MGHDK and CDR2 SYGVNS. Trimming takes 3 bases from V and 8 bases from J, and the germline ends sit 8 bases apart. Measured from the cysteine to the phenylalanine, the CDR3 is 13 residues long. Only CDR3 DNA is held: 39 bases, read in frame from base 1. TCRbeta CDR3 regions were amplified from genomic DNA using the immunoSEQ Assay, a bias-controlled multiplex PCR. The study's own analysis went as follows. Within the assay, amplification of reference gene primers was used to estimate how many nucleated cells each sample contained. To quantify the absolute abundance of each unique TCRbeta CDR3 rearrangement, sequence reads were collapsed and filtered. For each sample, productive Simpson clonality was calculated as the square root of Simpson's diversity index across productive rearrangements. TCRdb stores this immuneACCESS table with in-frame sequences only. Part of the clones is absent; in the studies checked, under half of the shortfall reflects unresolved V genes, and no reason is known for the rest. V and J calls and clone size come straight from that table; D and trimming were deduced from the DNA. This sample has 120,000 or so clones in its table, and 80% to 90% of those were observed once. 25% to 30% of the sample is held by the ten biggest clonotypes.

The paper as a whole reports these results and caveats: The quantity of clinical and demographic metadata differed by source and by participant and was supplied without curation.

Collaborating institutions collected whole blood in K2EDTA tubes following their own protocols. For TCRbeta analysis, collaborators shipped samples as frozen whole blood, isolated PBMCs, or DNA extracted from either of those sample types. A remark on this clone: Its binding antigen is unknown. No quality values exist for individual bases; no much larger clone is one base distant.

Sequenced sample: peripheral blood. The source of this sequence is a man in his 70s with active or convalescent COVID-19. The V and J genes are TRBV25-1 and TRBJ1-6; matching of 6 bases hints at TRBD1 as the D gene. The CDR3 reads as follows: CASSDQGYSPLHF. Here is the DNA: TGTGCCAGCAGTGATCAGGGGTATTCACCCCTCCACTTT.